One sample yielded the 2 T cell receptor beta chains listed below, sequenced in a study of cytomegalovirus exposure and HLA in healthy donors. In the PCR, 60 Vbeta and 13 Jbeta primers were used. TCRdb's table, derived via immunoSEQ multiplex PCR, lists solely in-frame clones and lacks some. The sample lists roughly 190,000 clones; under 85% were seen once. The specimen was PBMCs. These receptors all come from a woman between 18 and 30 years old in good health and CMV-seronegative.

V usage is TRBV2 and J usage is TRBJ2-7; 10 bases are shared with TRBD1. Per germline, CDR1 SNHLY and CDR2 FYNNEI. The CDR3 contains 14 residues. V lost 8 bases, J lost 9 bases, and 13 bases stayed unmatched. DNA for the CDR3: TGTGCCAGCCGGTCCGGGACAGGGGTAATTGGGCAGTACTTC. Encoded protein: CASRSGTGVIGQYF. Variable domain in full (rest from reference TRBV2 and TRBJ2-7): EPEVTQTPSHQVTQMGQEVILRCVPISNHLYFYWYRQILGQKVEFLVSFYNNEISEKSEIFDDQFSVERPDGSNFTLKIRSTKLEDSAMYFCASRSGTGVIGQYFGPGTRLTVT.

The V gene is TRBV28, the J gene TRBJ2-5, with D perhaps matching TRBD1 (5 bases). The J call is in doubt because the DNA end fits TRBJ2-7 better. This CDR3 has 14 residues. CDR1 is MDHEN, CDR2 SYDVKM, per germline. The CDR3 region is CASSSTRQTYEQYF. In nucleotides, the CDR3 is TGTGCCAGCAGTTCAACGCGACAGACCTACGAGCAGTACTTC.